These 24 T cell receptor beta chains came from one sample sequenced in a study of cytomegalovirus exposure and HLA in healthy donors. Vbeta (60) and Jbeta (13) primers were used in the PCR. Repertoires were generated with immunoSEQ multiplex PCR, while TCRdb's copy carries only in-frame clones and drops some. The profile shows roughly 160,000 clones, approximately 88% of them singletons. Input material: PBMCs. All receptors come from a boy younger than 10 in good health and CMV-seronegative.

This chain uses TRBV27 with TRBJ2-1; 10 bases line up with TRBD1. CDR1 is MNHEY and CDR2 is SMNVEV in the germline V gene (reference sequence). Trimming took 4 bases from V and 6 from J; bases not matched to a gene: 9. The CDR3 totals 16 residues. The CDR3 nucleotides are TGTGCCAGCAGTTCAAATTTACGGACAGGGGGCAATGAGCAGTTCTTC. The encoded protein is CASSSNLRTGGNEQFF.

This chain joins TRBV6-5 and TRBJ2-1, with TRBD2 as a possible D gene (6 bases). V was clipped by 5 bases and J by 6 bases, with 14 bases between them. Germline CDR1 and CDR2: MNHEY and SVGAGI. The CDR3 is 14 amino acids. CDR3 loop: CASSGTHEPNEQFF. The DNA for the CDR3 is TGTGCCAGCAGTGGGACTCACGAGCCCAATGAGCAGTTCTTC.

The gene calls are TRBV6-5 and TRBJ2-7; 9 nucleotides align to TRBD2. The CDR3 is 14 amino acids. The V segment lost 8 bases and the J segment 7 bases; nucleotides outside the gene matches: 12. CDR1 and CDR2 from the germline V gene are MNHEY and SVGAGI. The chain's CDR3 is CASGLAGFLGEQYF. The CDR3 nucleotides read TGTGCCAGCGGGCTAGCGGGATTTCTGGGGGAGCAGTACTTC.

The chain carries TRBV7-9 and TRBJ1-1; 10 nucleotides match TRBD1. This CDR3 is 16 amino acids long. V shed 4 bases, J shed 8 bases, and the junction held 13 bases outside the gene matches. Germline V gene lookup returns CDR1 SEHNR and CDR2 FQNEAQ (reference sequence). The CDR3 spells CASSWGRGQGLAEAFF. CDR3 bases: TGTGCCAGCAGCTGGGGGAGGGGACAGGGGTTGGCGGAAGCTTTCTTT.

The V gene is TRBV5-8, the J gene TRBJ1-2; possible D gene TRBD1, 5 bases. In germline, CDR1 is SGHTS, CDR2 YDEGEE. The V and J ends lost 4 bases and 6 bases respectively, with 13 bases between them. This CDR3 spans 13 amino acids. The CDR3 bases are TGTGCCAGCAGCCTCCCGGGGGGTGATGGCTACACCTTC. Encoded protein: CASSLPGGDGYTF.

The gene calls are TRBV27 and TRBJ2-7; the D gene is possibly TRBD1 (7 bases). The CDR3 has 12 residues. V shed 9 bases and J shed 4 bases, with 13 bases lying between them. Germline-derived CDR1 and CDR2 are MNHEY and SMNVEV (reference sequence). This CDR3 reads CARWRGRYEQYF. The DNA for the CDR3 is TGTGCCAGGTGGAGGGGGCGGTACGAGCAGTACTTC.

This clone has only a few counts. V is TRBV6-6 and J is TRBJ1-5; 7 nucleotides align to TRBD1. CDR3 length: 14 residues. The germline V gene encodes CDR1 MNHNY and CDR2 SVGAGI (reference sequence). V lost 5 bases and J lost 7; bases outside the gene matches: 8. The CDR3 nucleotides are TGTGCCAGCAGTACCCAGGGGGATAGGCAGCCCCAGCATTTT. Translation gives CASSTQGDRQPQHF.

This sequence joins TRBV5-4 and TRBJ2-2; no firm D call. V lost 4 bases and J lost 1, with 14 bases in between. The V gene's germline CDR1 is SGHNT and CDR2 YYREEE (reference sequence). The CDR3 spans 16 residues. The CDR3 nucleotides are TGTGCCAGCAGCGTGAGGAACAATGGGAACACCGGGGAGCTGTTTTTT. It translates to CASSVRNNGNTGELFF. Drawing the rest from reference TRBV5-4 and TRBJ2-2, the complete variable domain is ETGVTQSPTHLIKTRGQQVTLRCSSQSGHNTVSWYQQALGQGPQFIFQYYREEENGRGNFPPRFSGLQFPNYSSELNVNALELDDSALYLCASSVRNNGNTGELFFGEGSRLTVL.

This chain links TRBV5-6 with TRBJ2-3, with TRBD2 identical over 9 bases. CDR1 is SGHDT and CDR2 is YYEEEE in the germline V gene. This CDR3 spans 13 amino acids. J was trimmed by 8 bases and V by 1 base; bases with no gene match: 2. CDR3 region: CASSLTAGGTQYF. CDR3 DNA: TGTGCCAGCAGCTTGACAGCGGGAGGTACGCAGTATTTT.

This clone was seen only a few times. Different DNA sequences within this sample yield the same CDR3. V usage is TRBV25-1 and J usage is TRBJ1-1; 8 bases map to TRBD1. J lost 0 bases, V lost 2 bases, and 2 bases had no gene match. This CDR3 has 15 amino acids. The germline gives CDR1 MGHDK, CDR2 SYGVNS. CDR3 residues: CASSERDRLNTEAFF. In DNA, the CDR3 is TGTGCCAGCAGTGAAAGGGACAGGCTGAACACTGAAGCTTTCTTT. Full variable domain (outside the CDR3, taken from reference TRBV25-1 and TRBJ1-1): EADIYQTPRYLVIGTGKKITLECSQTMGHDKMYWYQQDPGMELHLIHYSYGVNSTEKGDLSSESTVSRIRTEHFPLTLESARPSHTSQYLCASSERDRLNTEAFFGQGTRLTVV.

This clone was detected only a few times. The chain carries TRBV9 and TRBJ1-3; possibly TRBD1 for D (5 bases). Germline V gene lookup returns CDR1 SGDLS and CDR2 YYNGEE. V was pared by 3 bases and J by 4 bases, with 14 bases between. The CDR3 totals 15 residues. The CDR3 reads CASSGNQGSGNTIYF. Here the CDR3 DNA reads TGTGCCAGCAGCGGGAACCAGGGTTCCGGAAACACCATATATTTT. Filled out from reference TRBV9 and TRBJ1-3, the complete variable domain reads DSGVTQTPKHLITATGQRVTLRCSPRSGDLSVYWYQQSLDQGLQFLIQYYNGEERAKGNILERFSAQQFPDLHSELNLSSLELGDSALYFCASSGNQGSGNTIYFGEGSWLTVV.

The CDR3 is CASSAGLAGAGANVLTF. The CDR3 region has the DNA TGTGCCAGCAGTGCCGGACTAGCGGGAGCTGGGGCCAACGTCCTGACTTTC. The chain joins TRBV6-1 to TRBJ2-6, with 13 bases identical to TRBD2. With V trimmed by 4 bases and J by 2 bases, 2 bases remained unmatched. The CDR3 covers 17 residues. Germline V gives CDR1 MNHNS, CDR2 SASEGT.

This chain links TRBV2 with TRBJ1-3; D not certain. The CDR3 loop spans 14 amino acids. Germline lookup yields CDR1 SNHLY and CDR2 FYNNEI. V lost 6 bases, J lost 0 bases, and 9 bases lay in between. This CDR3 is CASSPGYSGNTIYF. Here the CDR3 DNA reads TGTGCCAGCAGCCCGGGGTACTCTGGAAACACCATATATTTT.

This clone has just one count. This chain joins TRBV6-6 and TRBJ2-7, with a weak D call TRBD1 (5 bases). With 1 base removed from V and 6 bases from J, the gap between germline ends came to 10 bases. The germline V gene encodes CDR1 MNHNY and CDR2 SVGAGI (reference sequence). This CDR3 spans 13 amino acids. The CDR3 sequence: CASSYLLRAEQYF. Written as DNA, the CDR3 is TGTGCCAGCAGTTACTTACTCAGGGCCGAGCAGTACTTC.

V gene TRBV7-9 combines with J gene TRBJ2-4; TRBD1 aligns across 7 bases. Germline CDR1 is SEHNR and CDR2 is FQNEAQ (reference sequence). This CDR3 has 16 residues. With 2 bases clipped from V and 1 base from J, the junction kept 5 bases outside the gene matches. The CDR3 nucleotides read TGTGCCAGCAGCTTAAGGCAGGGGGAGGCCAAAAACATTCAGTACTTC. Protein: CASSLRQGEAKNIQYF.

The V call is TRBV14, the J call TRBJ2-1, with 14 bases aligning to TRBD2. The CDR3 totals 16 residues. V trimming: 4 bases; J trimming: 7 bases; junction bases outside the gene matches: 6. Germline V CDR1 and CDR2: SGHDN, FVKESK. The CDR3 sequence: CASSRGTSGSRNEQFF. As DNA, the CDR3 is TGTGCCAGCAGCCGCGGGACTAGCGGGAGTAGAAATGAGCAGTTCTTC.

J is TRBJ2-7 and V is TRBV4-1, with 7 bases aligning to TRBD2. The ends lost 0 bases at V and 1 base at J; junction bases unmatched: 3. The V gene's germline CDR1 is MGHRA and CDR2 YSYEKL. The CDR3 has 15 amino acids. The CDR3 nucleotides read TGCGCCAGCAGCCAAGATGGGGGACTATCCTACGAGCAGTACTTC. Residues: CASSQDGGLSYEQYF.

This clone was observed a single time. The V call is TRBV2, the J call TRBJ1-2, with TRBD1 matching over 9 bases. The CDR3 spans 17 residues. The V and J ends lost 2 bases and 8 bases, in that order; junction bases with no gene match: 15. The germline V gene encodes CDR1 SNHLY and CDR2 FYNNEI. CDR3 DNA: TGTGCCAGCAGTGAAACAGGGACAGGGAAGGGTGGTAGAGGCTACACCTTC. This sequence encodes CASSETGTGKGGRGYTF.

The chain recombines TRBV6-1 with TRBJ1-1; unclear D gene. Germline assignment: CDR1 MNHNS and CDR2 SASEGT. The CDR3 spans 14 residues. V lost 9 bases to trimming and J lost 5 bases, with 19 bases between them. The CDR3 here is CASSNSYAGTEAFF. Written as DNA, the CDR3 is TGTGCCAGTTCTAATTCTTACGCCGGGACTGAAGCTTTCTTT.

On this clone itself: Other DNA sequences in this specimen translate into the identical CDR3. The V and J genes are TRBV29-1 and TRBJ2-1, with 7 bases fitting TRBD2. J lost 0 bases, V lost 1 base, and 0 bases had no gene match. CDR3 length equals 14 residues. Germline CDR1 SQVTM, CDR2 ANQGSEA. The CDR3 sequence: CSVEGGSSYNEQFF. The CDR3 bases are TGCAGCGTTGAAGGCGGGAGCTCCTACAATGAGCAGTTCTTC.

V is TRBV7-2 and J is TRBJ2-1; D might be TRBD2 (6 bases). Germline V gene lookup returns CDR1 SGHTA and CDR2 FQGNSA. The CDR3 sequence is 14 residues long. Trimming pared 0 bases from V and 8 bases from J, leaving 11 bases between. CDR3 amino acids: CASSLAGRDDEQFF. The DNA for the CDR3 is TGTGCCAGCAGCTTAGCGGGGCGGGACGATGAGCAGTTCTTC.

The chain couples TRBV15 to TRBJ2-1; TRBD2 aligns across 8 bases. CDR3 length: 19 residues. V gave up 0 bases and J gave up 0 bases; unmatched junction bases: 10. The germline V gene has CDR1 LNHNV and CDR2 YYDKDF (reference sequence). CDR3 sequence: CATSRDLAGGPRSYNEQFF. CDR3 bases: TGTGCCACCAGCAGAGATCTGGCGGGAGGTCCCCGCTCCTACAATGAGCAGTTCTTC.

This clone occurred a few times. The rearrangement links TRBV18 to TRBJ2-7; no clear D. Trimming cost V 3 bases and J 4 bases, with 13 bases left between them. Germline-derived CDR1 and CDR2 are KGHSH and LQKENI. The CDR3 is made up of 14 amino acids. The CDR3, as DNA: TGTGCCAGCTCACCTCGCGATTCCCGTTACGAGCAGTACTTC. It encodes CASSPRDSRYEQYF. The complete variable domain, with remaining parts taken from reference TRBV18 and TRBJ2-7, reads NAGVMQNPRHLVRRRGQEARLRCSPMKGHSHVYWYRQLPEEGLKFMVYLQKENIIDESGMPKERFSAEFPKEGPSILRIQQVVRGDSAAYFCASSPRDSRYEQYFGPGTRLTVT.

The rearrangement joins TRBV4-1 to TRBJ2-1, with 14 bases lining up with TRBD2. Germline CDR1 reads MGHRA; CDR2 reads YSYEKL. This CDR3 is 15 amino acids long. V was pared by 5 bases and J by 10 bases, with 7 bases of the junction left unmatched. The CDR3 region is CASSIRLAGGSEQFF. DNA for the CDR3: TGCGCCAGCAGCATCCGACTAGCGGGAGGGTCAGAGCAGTTCTTC.